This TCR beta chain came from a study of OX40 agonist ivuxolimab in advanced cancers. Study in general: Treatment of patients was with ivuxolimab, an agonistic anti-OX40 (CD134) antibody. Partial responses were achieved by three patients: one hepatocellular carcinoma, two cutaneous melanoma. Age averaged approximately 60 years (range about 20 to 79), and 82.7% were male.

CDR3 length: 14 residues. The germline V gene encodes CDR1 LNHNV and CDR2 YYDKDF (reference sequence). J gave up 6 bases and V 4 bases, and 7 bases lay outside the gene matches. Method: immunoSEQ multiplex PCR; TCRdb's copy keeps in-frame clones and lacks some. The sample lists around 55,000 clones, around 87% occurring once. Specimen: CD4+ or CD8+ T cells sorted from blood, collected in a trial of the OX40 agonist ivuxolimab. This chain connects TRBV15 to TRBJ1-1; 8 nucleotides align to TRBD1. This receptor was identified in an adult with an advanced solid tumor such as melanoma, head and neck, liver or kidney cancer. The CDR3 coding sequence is TGTGCCACCAGCAACAACAGGGGGGGCGCTGAAGCTTTCTTT. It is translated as CATSNNRGGAEAFF.